This record looks at one TCR beta chain sequence and its context. The antigen it recognizes is unknown. No much larger clone is present one base from it, and per-base qualities are unavailable. Library preparation used the immunoSEQ multiplex PCR assay. Roughly 10^5 TCR templates per sample were assayed on the deep sequencing platform. Genomic DNA extracted from sorted T cells was used for TCRbeta CDR3 sequencing. The paper's data handling went like this. The R programming language was used for clonal analysis of the TCRbeta CDR3 data. Unstimulated samples were compared with post-reaction CFSE-low samples to define alloreactive CD4+ and CD8+ clones. Alloreactive CD4+ clones were assigned to regulatory or non-regulatory origin by matching sequences to sorted unstimulated Treg and non-Treg repertoires. Held by TCRdb, this immuneACCESS table contains in-frame sequences only and omits some clones. Under half of the omission traces to an unresolved V gene where checked; the cause of the rest is unknown. V, J and clone size reflect that table, while D and trimming were determined from the DNA. The sample table holds approximately 94,000 clones, of which about 94% were seen once. Roughly 1.3% of the sample lies in the top ten.

The sample originates from a study of siplizumab effects on memory and regulatory T cells (dated by TCRdb to between 2019 and 2020). With regard to the full study: The effect of the anti-CD2 antibody siplizumab on alloreactive T-cell subsets was examined in allogeneic mixed lymphocyte reactions constructed from human PBMCs.

Sorted unstimulated T cells, along with proliferating T cells recovered from mixed lymphocyte reactions, underwent TCRbeta CDR3 sequencing. Fresh whole blood from ten HLA-typed healthy donors was used as the source from which PBMCs were isolated. To map where alloreactive clones came from, unstimulated CD4+ non-regulatory T cells were FACS-sorted. V is reduced by 4 bases and J by 3 bases, leaving a spacing of 15 bases between them. From the cysteine through the phenylalanine, the CDR3 covers 15 amino acids. Just CDR3 DNA is preserved here, 45 bases in frame from base 1. Sequences LNHDA (CDR1) and SQIVND (CDR2) are obtained from the germline V gene (reference sequence). Overall study outcomes, separate from this receptor: Siplizumab significantly lowered the cumulative frequency of alloreactive sequences that could be traced to unstimulated CD4+ memory T cells. Among mappable alloreactive CD4+ clones, the Treg-derived fraction averaged approximately 72% with siplizumab versus around 29% in control reactions. Because sequences below about 10^-5 frequency were poorly captured, only a minor fraction of alloreactive clones could be mapped to unstimulated subsets. Whether proliferating Tregs from siplizumab cultures were suppressive was not functionally confirmed. Greater diversity appeared to be present in unstimulated naive T cells than in memory T cells, and a substantial contribution to the alloresponse seemed to be made by naive cells. About 80-97% of proliferating CD4+ or CD8+ clones could not be given a naive or memory phenotype.

The sample was non-Treg CD4+ T cells sorted from blood. Sample cell subset or site, as interpreted from the label and publication: FACS-sorted unstimulated CD4+ non-regulatory T cells. The TCR comes from a human donor in good health. This receptor chain uses TRBV19 and TRBJ1-2; confidence is insufficient to name the D gene. The CDR3 amino acid sequence is: CASSTELGLDYGYTF. The DNA sequence reads TGTGCCAGTAGTACGGAGCTAGGGTTGGACTATGGCTACACCTTC. Supplemented by the reference TRBV19 and TRBJ1-2 proteins around the CDR3, the complete variable domain is DGGITQSPKYLFRKEGQNVTLSCEQNLNHDAMYWYRQDPGQGLRLIYYSQIVNDFQKGDIAEGYSVSREKKESFPLTVTSAQKNPTAFYLCASSTELGLDYGYTFGSGTRLTVV.